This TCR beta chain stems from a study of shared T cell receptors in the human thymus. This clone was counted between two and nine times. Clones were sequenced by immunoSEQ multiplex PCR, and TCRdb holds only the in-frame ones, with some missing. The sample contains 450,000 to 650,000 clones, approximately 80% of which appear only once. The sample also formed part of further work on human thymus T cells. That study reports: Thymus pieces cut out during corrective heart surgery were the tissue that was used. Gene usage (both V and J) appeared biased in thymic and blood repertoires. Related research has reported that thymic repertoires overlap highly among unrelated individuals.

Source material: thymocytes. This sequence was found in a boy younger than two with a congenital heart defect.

The CDR3 protein is CSVQLTGGLGETQYF. The CDR3, as DNA: TGCAGCGTTCAGTTGACAGGGGGCCTCGGAGAGACCCAGTACTTC. This chain uses TRBV29-1 with TRBJ2-5, with 10 bases fitting TRBD1. With V trimmed by 5 bases and J by 4 bases, 10 bases remained unmatched. Looked up from germline, CDR1 is SQVTM and CDR2 is ANQGSEA. The CDR3 is made up of 15 amino acids.